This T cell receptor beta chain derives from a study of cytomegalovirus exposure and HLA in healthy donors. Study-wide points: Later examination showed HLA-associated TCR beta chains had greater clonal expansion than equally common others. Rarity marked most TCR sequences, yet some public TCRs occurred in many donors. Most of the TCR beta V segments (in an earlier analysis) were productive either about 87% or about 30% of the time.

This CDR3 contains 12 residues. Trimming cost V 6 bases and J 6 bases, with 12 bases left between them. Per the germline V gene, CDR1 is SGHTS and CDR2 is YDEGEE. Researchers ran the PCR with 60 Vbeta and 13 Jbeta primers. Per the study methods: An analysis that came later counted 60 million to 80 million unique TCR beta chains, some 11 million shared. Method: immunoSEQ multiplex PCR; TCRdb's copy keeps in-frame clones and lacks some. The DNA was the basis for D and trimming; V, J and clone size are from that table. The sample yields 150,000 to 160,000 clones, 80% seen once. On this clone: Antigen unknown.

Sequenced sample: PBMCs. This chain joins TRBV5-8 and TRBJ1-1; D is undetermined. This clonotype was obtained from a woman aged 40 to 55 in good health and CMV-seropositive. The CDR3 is CASNPLGAEAFF. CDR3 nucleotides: TGTGCCAGCAACCCGTTGGGAGCTGAAGCTTTCTTT.